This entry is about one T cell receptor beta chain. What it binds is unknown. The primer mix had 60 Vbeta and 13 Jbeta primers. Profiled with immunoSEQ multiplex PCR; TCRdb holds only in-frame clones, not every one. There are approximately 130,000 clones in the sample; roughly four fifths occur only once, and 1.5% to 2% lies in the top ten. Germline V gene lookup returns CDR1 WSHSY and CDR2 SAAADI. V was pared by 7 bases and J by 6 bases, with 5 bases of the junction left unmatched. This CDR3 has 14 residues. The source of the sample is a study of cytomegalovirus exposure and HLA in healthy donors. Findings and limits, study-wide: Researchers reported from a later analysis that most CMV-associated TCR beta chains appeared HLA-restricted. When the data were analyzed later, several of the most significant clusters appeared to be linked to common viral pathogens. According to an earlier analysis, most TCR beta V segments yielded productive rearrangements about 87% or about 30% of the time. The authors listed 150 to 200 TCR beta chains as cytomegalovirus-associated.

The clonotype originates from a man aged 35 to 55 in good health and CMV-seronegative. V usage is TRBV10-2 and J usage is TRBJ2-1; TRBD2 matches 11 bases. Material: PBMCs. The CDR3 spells CASTPGLAVNEQFF. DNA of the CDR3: TGCGCCAGCACTCCGGGACTAGCGGTCAATGAGCAGTTCTTC.